The 10 T cell receptor beta chains presented below share a single source sample, sequenced in a study of cytomegalovirus exposure and HLA in healthy donors. Some clones are missing from TCRdb's copy, which holds only in-frame ones; the method was immunoSEQ multiplex PCR. The sample holds about 56,000 clones, 93% seen once. The sample was PBMCs. The receptors originated from a young woman in good health and CMV-seropositive.

This chain joins TRBV27 and TRBJ1-2; maybe TRBD1 (5 bases). The CDR3 has 14 residues. Trimming left V 5 bases short and J 8 bases short, with 18 bases between. Germline V gene lookup returns CDR1 MNHEY and CDR2 SMNVEV (reference sequence). CDR3 residues: CASSRNPTAVGYTF. Here the CDR3 DNA reads TGTGCCAGCAGTAGGAACCCGACAGCCGTGGGCTACACCTTC.

The genes are TRBV5-1 and TRBJ2-7; 9 nucleotides align to TRBD1. The CDR3 loop spans 14 amino acids. The germline CDR1 and CDR2 sequences are SGHRS and YFSETQ. The V gene end was trimmed by 3 bases and the J gene end by 6 bases; junction bases not matched to a gene: 7. The CDR3 here is CASSSDRGLGEQYF. The CDR3 nucleotides read TGCGCCAGCAGCTCGGACAGGGGTTTAGGCGAGCAGTACTTC.

The rearrangement joins TRBV2 to TRBJ1-1; 9 bases fit TRBD1. The germline V gene has CDR1 SNHLY and CDR2 FYNNEI. This CDR3 region has 14 residues. The V and J ends lost 5 bases and 5 bases, in that order; junction bases with no gene match: 6. CDR3 sequence: CASSKDRGGTEAFF. The CDR3 DNA reads TGTGCCAGCAGTAAAGACAGGGGGGGAACTGAAGCTTTCTTT.

As to this clone: The junction differs from germline at one of its ends, possibly a read error. The CDR3 spells CSVEGGVFGTEAFF. For the CDR3, the DNA is TGCAGCGTCGAAGGGGGAGTGTTTGGCACTGAAGCTTTCTTT. The chain joins TRBV29-1 to TRBJ1-1; TRBD1 is a possible D gene (6 bases). The length of the CDR3 is 14 residues. Germline CDR1 and CDR2: SQVTM and ANQGSEA.

The rearrangement joins TRBV6-1 to TRBJ2-3, with unresolved D. Trimming removed 2 bases from V and 0 bases from J, with 12 bases in between. The germline V gene has CDR1 MNHNS and CDR2 SASEGT. The CDR3 is made up of 16 amino acids. The CDR3 region has the DNA TGTGCCAGCAGTGAACAGGCAGGCTCTAGCACAGATACGCAGTATTTT. Its translation: CASSEQAGSSTDTQYF.

The gene calls are TRBV7-2 and TRBJ2-4, with a tentative D call TRBD2 (5 bases). Trimming left V 3 bases short and J 7 bases short, with 10 bases between. CDR1 is SGHTA and CDR2 is FQGNSA in the germline V gene. The CDR3 totals 13 residues. The CDR3 nucleotides are TGTGCCAGCAGCTTCGGGGAAGGCAACATTCAGTACTTC. Amino acids: CASSFGEGNIQYF.

The V gene is TRBV28, the J gene TRBJ1-1; TRBD1 aligns across 7 bases. Trimming cost V 6 bases and J 1 base; bases outside gene matches: 5. The CDR3 covers 14 residues. Germline loops: CDR1 MDHEN, CDR2 SYDVKM. CDR3 loop: CASRDRLKNTEAFF. For the CDR3, the DNA is TGTGCCAGCAGGGACAGGCTTAAGAACACTGAAGCTTTCTTT.

The chain employs TRBV27 and TRBJ1-1; a weak D match, TRBD1 (5 bases). The germline V and J ends were trimmed by 6 bases and 0 bases, with 20 bases remaining between them. The CDR3 spans 17 residues. CDR1 and CDR2 from the germline V gene are MNHEY and SMNVEV (reference sequence). The CDR3 region has the DNA TGTGCCAGCAGCCCATATCGACAGCAGATCTTGAACACTGAAGCTTTCTTT. Its protein is CASSPYRQQILNTEAFF.

This CDR3 reads CASSPIAGREDEQYF. CDR3 in DNA: TGTGCCAGCTCACCAATTGCCGGACGGGAGGACGAGCAGTACTTC. The chain combines TRBV18 with TRBJ2-7, with 7 bases matching TRBD2. Germline loops: CDR1 KGHSH, CDR2 LQKENI. The CDR3 extends over 15 amino acids. With 2 bases clipped from V and 5 bases from J, the junction kept 9 bases outside the gene matches.

The J gene is TRBJ2-3, the V gene TRBV7-2, with TRBD2 as a possible D gene (6 bases). This CDR3 has 14 amino acids. CDR1 is SGHTA, CDR2 FQGNSA, per germline. Deletions cut 5 bases from V and 6 bases from J, with 15 bases between. CDR3 DNA: TGTGCCAGCAGCCGAAGTGCGGGGCATGATACGCAGTATTTT. Amino acids: CASSRSAGHDTQYF.